This TCR beta chain was captured by sequencing in a study of T cells in tumors after PD-1 blockade. Study summary: Each patient got pembrolizumab 200 mg every 3 weeks or cemiplimab 350 mg every 2 weeks. During anti-PD-1 treatment, some patients continued daily vismodegib 150 mg.

Germline lookup yields CDR1 MNHEY and CDR2 SVGAGI. Trimming shortened V by 6 bases and J by 4 bases, and 12 bases separated the two germline ends. The CDR3 spans 13 residues. Assay used: immunoSEQ multiplex PCR; TCRdb lists only in-frame clones, some missing. The sample yields about 33,000 clones, more than 70% seen once. The sample holds a few counts of this clone. The specimen comprised PBMCs, sampled before anti-PD-1 treatment. The TCR comes from a human donor with basal cell carcinoma. This rearrangement joins TRBV6-5 to TRBJ1-2, with a tentative D call TRBD1 (5 bases). In DNA form, the CDR3 reads TGTGCCAGCAGGCAGGGTATAGGCTATGGCTACACCTTC. Translation gives CASRQGIGYGYTF.